These T cell receptor beta chains were read from a single sample in a study of blood T cells in healthy people across ages. Each CDR3 protein gets one entry after TCRdb re-called the 5' RACE reads with MiXCR. The repertoire holds 920,000 or so distinct CDR3 sequences, with around 43% as singletons. Sequenced material: blood. These receptors were taken from a woman aged 55-70 years in good health. CDR3s include the opening cysteine and the closing phenylalanine or tryptophan. A D gene is named only where the DNA matches it firmly. Clone size is shown for a subset of rows, as once, few, many or a class of expanded clone.

CDR3aa | CDR3nt | abundance | j_gene | v_gene | d_gene
CASSPSRLAGGPRSYNEQFF | TGTGCCAGCAGCCCTAGCCGGCTAGCGGGAGGTCCCCGCTCCTACAATGAGCAGTTCTTC | . | TRBJ2-1 | TRBV7-8 | TRBD2
CASSPWQVTGGENYGYTF | TGTGCCAGCAGTCCCTGGCAGGTCACGGGCGGTGAAAACTATGGCTACACCTTC | . | TRBJ1-2 | TRBV6-1 | .
CSADSTSGLYEQYF | TGCAGTGCCGACTCGACTAGCGGCCTCTACGAGCAGTACTTC | . | TRBJ2-7 | TRBV20-1 | TRBD2
CATSSYESTEAFF | TGTGCCACCAGCAGCTATGAGAGCACTGAAGCTTTCTTT | once | TRBJ1-1 | TRBV15 | .
CASREGPGFSTDTQYF | TGTGCCAGCAGAGAGGGGCCCGGGTTTAGCACAGATACGCAGTATTTT | . | TRBJ2-3 | TRBV6-5 | .
CASSLFGTSGSRGPDTQYF | TGCGCCAGCAGCTTGTTCGGGACTAGCGGGAGTAGGGGCCCAGATACGCAGTATTTT | once | TRBJ2-3 | TRBV5-1 | TRBD2
CASSIAGLYNEQFF | TGTGCCAGCAGTATAGCGGGACTCTACAATGAGCAGTTCTTC | few | TRBJ2-1 | TRBV6-5 | TRBD2
CASSLEGTPEYTQYF | TGTGCCAGCAGCTTAGAGGGGACTCCTGAATATACGCAGTATTTT | few | TRBJ2-3 | TRBV7-6 | .
CASSPYLGVMNTEAFF | TGTGCCAGCAGCCCATATTTGGGGGTAATGAACACTGAAGCTTTCTTT | . | TRBJ1-1 | TRBV7-7 | .
CANAPSGSYNEQFF | TGTGCCAACGCCCCGAGTGGGTCCTACAATGAGCAGTTCTTC | . | TRBJ2-1 | TRBV6-1 | .
CASSLALKTQTQYF | TGTGCCAGCAGTTTAGCGCTAAAAACACAGACCCAGTACTTC | . | TRBJ2-5 | TRBV12-3/TRBV12-4 | .
CASSFTDSLYKQYF | TGTGCCAGCAGTTTTACGGACAGCCTCTACAAGCAGTACTTC | . | TRBJ2-7 | TRBV12-3/TRBV12-4 | .
CASSALWAEGGDEQFF | TGTGCCAGCAGCGCCCTATGGGCGGAAGGCGGCGATGAGCAGTTCTTC | . | TRBJ2-1 | TRBV7-9 | .
CSVKTGASTEAFF | TGCAGCGTTAAAACAGGGGCGAGCACTGAAGCTTTCTTT | many | TRBJ1-1 | TRBV29-1 | TRBD1
CAISERGANSGSHEQFF | TGTGCCATCAGTGAGAGGGGCGCTAATAGCGGGAGCCATGAGCAGTTCTTC | . | TRBJ2-1 | TRBV10-3 | TRBD2
CASRERGYNSPLHF | TGTGCCAGCAGGGAACGAGGTTATAATTCACCCCTCCACTTT | . | TRBJ1-6 | TRBV12-3/TRBV12-4 | .
CASSQTTSGSGEQFF | TGTGCCAGCAGCCAAACGACTAGCGGGAGCGGTGAGCAGTTCTTC | few | TRBJ2-1 | TRBV3-1 | TRBD2
CSVKAGAYEQYF | TGCAGCGTTAAGGCGGGAGCTTACGAGCAGTACTTC | . | TRBJ2-7 | TRBV29-1 | TRBD2
CAIKETGTSGNTDTQYF | TGTGCCATCAAAGAAACCGGGACCAGCGGGAACACAGATACGCAGTATTTT | . | TRBJ2-3 | TRBV10-3 | TRBD2
CSASARDRSLEYGYTF | TGCAGTGCTAGTGCGAGGGACAGGTCCTTAGAATATGGCTACACCTTC | few | TRBJ1-2 | TRBV20-1 | TRBD1
CASHPGQGGFNEQFF | TGTGCTAGCCACCCGGGACAGGGGGGTTTCAATGAGCAGTTCTTC | once | TRBJ2-1 | TRBV7-9 | TRBD1
CASSQEGGGPELNEKLFF | TGCGCCAGCAGCCAAGAAGGGGGGGGGCCAGAACTTAATGAAAAACTGTTTTTT | . | TRBJ1-4 | TRBV4-1 | .
CASTYTVPLRNQPQHF | TGTGCCAGCACTTACACCGTACCTTTGCGCAATCAGCCCCAGCATTTT | . | TRBJ1-5 | TRBV6-6 | .
CASNLIAPGESYEQYF | TGTGCCAGCAACTTAATCGCGCCAGGGGAATCCTACGAGCAGTACTTC | . | TRBJ2-7 | TRBV7-8 | .
CSATRLATSGEQYF | TGCAGTGCTACCCGACTAGCCACCTCCGGCGAGCAGTACTTC | . | TRBJ2-7 | TRBV20-1 | TRBD2
CASSLSGVPTGELFF | TGTGCCAGCAGTCTTAGTGGGGTCCCCACCGGGGAGCTGTTTTTT | . | TRBJ2-2 | TRBV6-5 | .
CASSLVGQSYEQYF | TGCGCCAGCAGCTTGGTTGGACAGTCCTACGAGCAGTACTTC | . | TRBJ2-7 | TRBV11-2 | .
CASSFRTGARETQYF | TGTGCCAGCAGTTTCCGGACAGGGGCAAGGGAGACCCAGTACTTC | many | TRBJ2-5 | TRBV28 | TRBD1
CASSSNTQGVSYNEQFF | TGCGCCAGCAGCTCAAATACACAGGGGGTATCCTACAATGAGCAGTTCTTC | . | TRBJ2-1 | TRBV5-1 | TRBD1
CSAGTFYEQYF | TGCAGTGCTGGGACATTCTACGAGCAGTACTTC | many | TRBJ2-7 | TRBV20-1 | .
CASSRTGGHQPQHF | TGTGCCAGCAGTCGGACAGGGGGACATCAGCCCCAGCATTTT | once | TRBJ1-5 | TRBV12-3/TRBV12-4 | TRBD1
CASSPRRGAFYEQYF | TGTGCCAGCAGCCCTCGCCGGGGGGCGTTCTACGAGCAGTACTTC | . | TRBJ2-7 | TRBV7-6 | .
CASSRDSPSGAFF | TGTGCCAGCAGTAGGGACAGCCCCTCCGGGGCTTTCTTT | few | TRBJ1-1 | TRBV27 | TRBD1
CAISGQRDSSRQYF | TGTGCCATCAGTGGTCAGCGGGACTCGTCTCGGCAGTACTTC | . | TRBJ2-7 | TRBV10-3 | TRBD2
CASSIDGDGYYEQYF | TGTGCCAGTAGTATCGACGGCGACGGCTACTACGAGCAGTACTTC | . | TRBJ2-7 | TRBV19 | .